Described below is a single T cell receptor beta chain sequence and its context. This entry is derived from a study of T cell changes during pregnancy in multiple sclerosis. This CDR3 is 15 amino acids long. After removal of 0 bases from V and 7 bases from J, the junction contained 7 bases not matched to a gene. Per the germline V gene, CDR1 is SGDLS and CDR2 is YYNGEE. This table comes from immunoSEQ multiplex PCR, and its TCRdb copy is limited to in-frame clones, with some not included. The sample contains some 100,000 clones, 90% to 95% of which appear only once. Material: peripheral blood, obtained before pregnancy. The sequence was obtained from a female donor with multiple sclerosis, enrolled in a pregnancy study. The chain links TRBV9 to TRBJ2-7; 10 bases align to TRBD2. CDR3 coding DNA: TGTGCCAGCAGCGTAGAATCGAGCGGGAGGGTTGAGCAGTACTTC. It translates to CASSVESSGRVEQYF.